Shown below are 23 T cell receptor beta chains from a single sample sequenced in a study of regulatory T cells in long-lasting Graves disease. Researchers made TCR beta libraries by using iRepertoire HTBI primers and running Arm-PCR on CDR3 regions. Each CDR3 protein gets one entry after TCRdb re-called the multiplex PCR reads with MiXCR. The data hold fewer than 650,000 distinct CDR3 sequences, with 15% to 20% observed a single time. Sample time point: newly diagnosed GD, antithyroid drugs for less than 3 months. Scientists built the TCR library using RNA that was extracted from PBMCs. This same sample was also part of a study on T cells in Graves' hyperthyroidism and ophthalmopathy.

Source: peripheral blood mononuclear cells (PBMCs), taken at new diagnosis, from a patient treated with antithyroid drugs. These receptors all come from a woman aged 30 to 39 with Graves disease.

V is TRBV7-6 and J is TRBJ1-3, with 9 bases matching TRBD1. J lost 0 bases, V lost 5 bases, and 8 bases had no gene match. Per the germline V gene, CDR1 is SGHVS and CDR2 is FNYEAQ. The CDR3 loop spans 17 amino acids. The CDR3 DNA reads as TGTGCCAGCAGCAGTTGGACAGGGGAACTCTCTGGAAACACCATATATTTT. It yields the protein CASSSWTGELSGNTIYF.

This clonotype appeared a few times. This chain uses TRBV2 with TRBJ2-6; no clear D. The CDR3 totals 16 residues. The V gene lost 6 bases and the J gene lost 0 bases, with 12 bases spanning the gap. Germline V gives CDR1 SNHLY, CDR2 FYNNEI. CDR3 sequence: CASSERSGSGANVLTF. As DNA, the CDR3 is TGTGCCAGCAGCGAGAGATCTGGCTCTGGGGCCAACGTCCTGACTTTC.

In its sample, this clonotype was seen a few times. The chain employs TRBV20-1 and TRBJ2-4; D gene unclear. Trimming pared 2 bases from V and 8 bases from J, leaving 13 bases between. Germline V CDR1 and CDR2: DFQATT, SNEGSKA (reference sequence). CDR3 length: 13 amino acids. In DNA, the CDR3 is TGCAGTGCTAGATCACCCGCTGGTGACATTCAGTACTTC. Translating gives CSARSPAGDIQYF.

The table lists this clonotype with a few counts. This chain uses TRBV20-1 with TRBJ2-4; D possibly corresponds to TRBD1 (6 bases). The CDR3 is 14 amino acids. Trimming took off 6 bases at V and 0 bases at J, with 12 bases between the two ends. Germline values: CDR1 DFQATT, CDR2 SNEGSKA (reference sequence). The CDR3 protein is CSALDRLAKNIQYF. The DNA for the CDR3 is TGCAGTGCCCTGGACAGATTAGCCAAAAACATTCAGTACTTC.

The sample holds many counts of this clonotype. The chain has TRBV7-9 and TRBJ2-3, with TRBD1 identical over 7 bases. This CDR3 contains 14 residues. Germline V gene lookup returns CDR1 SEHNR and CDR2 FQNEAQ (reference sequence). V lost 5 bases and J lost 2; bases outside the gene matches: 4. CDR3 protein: CASSLGQLTDTQYF. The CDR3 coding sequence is TGTGCCAGCAGCCTGGGACAGCTCACAGATACGCAGTATTTT. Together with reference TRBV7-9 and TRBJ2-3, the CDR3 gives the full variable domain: DTGVSQNPRHKITKRGQNVTFRCDPISEHNRLYWYRQTLGQGPEFLTYFQNEAQLEKSRLLSDRFSAERPKGSFSTLEIQRTEQGDSAMYLCASSLGQLTDTQYFGPGTRLTVL.

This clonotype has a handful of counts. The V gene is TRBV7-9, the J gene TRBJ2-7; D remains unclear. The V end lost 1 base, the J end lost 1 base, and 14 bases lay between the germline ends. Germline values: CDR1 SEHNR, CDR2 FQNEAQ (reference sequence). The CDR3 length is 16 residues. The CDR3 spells CASSLGMKSRSYEQYF. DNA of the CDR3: TGTGCCAGCAGCTTAGGGATGAAGTCCAGGTCCTACGAGCAGTACTTC.

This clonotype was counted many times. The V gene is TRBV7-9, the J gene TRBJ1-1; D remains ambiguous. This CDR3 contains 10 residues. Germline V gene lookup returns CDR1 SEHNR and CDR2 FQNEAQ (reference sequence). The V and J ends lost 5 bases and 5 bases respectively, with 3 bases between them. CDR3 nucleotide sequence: TGTGCCAGCAGCATTACTGAAGCTTTCTTT. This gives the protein CASSITEAFF.

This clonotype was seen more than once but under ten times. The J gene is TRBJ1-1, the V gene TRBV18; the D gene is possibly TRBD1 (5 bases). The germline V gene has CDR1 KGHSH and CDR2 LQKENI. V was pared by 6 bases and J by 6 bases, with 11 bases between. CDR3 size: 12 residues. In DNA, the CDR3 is TGTGCCAGCTCCCCGGGGGGTCCTGAAGCTTTCTTT. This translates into CASSPGGPEAFF.

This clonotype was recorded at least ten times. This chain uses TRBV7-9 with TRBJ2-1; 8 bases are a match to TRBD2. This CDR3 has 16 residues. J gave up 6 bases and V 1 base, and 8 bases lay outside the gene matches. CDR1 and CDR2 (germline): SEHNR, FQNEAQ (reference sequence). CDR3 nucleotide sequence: TGTGCCAGCAGCTTAGTTGGGGGTACTAGCGGCAATGAGCAGTTCTTC. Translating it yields CASSLVGGTSGNEQFF.

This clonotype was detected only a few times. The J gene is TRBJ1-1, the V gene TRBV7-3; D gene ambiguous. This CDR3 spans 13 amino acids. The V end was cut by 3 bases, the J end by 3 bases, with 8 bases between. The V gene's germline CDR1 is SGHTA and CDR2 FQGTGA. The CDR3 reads CASSLERDTEAFF. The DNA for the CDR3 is TGTGCCAGCAGCTTGGAACGGGACACTGAAGCTTTCTTT. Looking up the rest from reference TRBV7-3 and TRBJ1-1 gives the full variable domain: GAGVSQTPSNKVTEKGKYVELRCDPISGHTALYWYRQSLGQGPEFLIYFQGTGAADDSGLPNDRFFAVRPEGSVSTLKIQRTERGDSAVYLCASSLERDTEAFFGQGTRLTVV.

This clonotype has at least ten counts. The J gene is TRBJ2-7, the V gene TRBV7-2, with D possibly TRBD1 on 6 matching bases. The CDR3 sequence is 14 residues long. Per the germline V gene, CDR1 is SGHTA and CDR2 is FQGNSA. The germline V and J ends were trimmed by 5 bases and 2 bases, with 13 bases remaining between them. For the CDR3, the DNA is TGTGCCAGCAGCGCCCTTTGGACAGCCTACGAGCAGTACTTC. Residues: CASSALWTAYEQYF.

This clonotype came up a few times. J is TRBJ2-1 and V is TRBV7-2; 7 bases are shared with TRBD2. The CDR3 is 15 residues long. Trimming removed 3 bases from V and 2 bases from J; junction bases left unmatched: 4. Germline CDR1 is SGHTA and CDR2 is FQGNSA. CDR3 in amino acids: CASSFSGLAYNEQFF. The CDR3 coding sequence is TGTGCCAGCAGCTTTAGCGGGCTCGCCTACAATGAGCAGTTCTTC. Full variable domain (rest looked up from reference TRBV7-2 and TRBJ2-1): GAGVSQSPSNKVTEKGKDVELRCDPISGHTALYWYRQSLGQGLEFLIYFQGNSAPDKSGLPSDRFSAERTGGSVSTLTIQRTQQEDSAVYLCASSFSGLAYNEQFFGPGTRLTVL.

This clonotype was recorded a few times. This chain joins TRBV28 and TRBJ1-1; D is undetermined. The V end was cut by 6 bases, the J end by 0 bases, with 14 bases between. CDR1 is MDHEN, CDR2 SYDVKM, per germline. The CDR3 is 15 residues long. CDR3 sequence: CASSQPGEMNTEAFF. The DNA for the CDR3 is TGTGCCAGCAGCCAACCCGGGGAGATGAACACTGAAGCTTTCTTT.

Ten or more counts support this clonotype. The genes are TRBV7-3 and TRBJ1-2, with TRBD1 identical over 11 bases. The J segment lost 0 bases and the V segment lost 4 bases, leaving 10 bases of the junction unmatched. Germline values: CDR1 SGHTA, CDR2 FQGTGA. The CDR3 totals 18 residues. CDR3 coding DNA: TGTGCCAGCAGCTCACTCCGGGACAGGGGGAATACTAACTATGGCTACACCTTC. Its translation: CASSSLRDRGNTNYGYTF.

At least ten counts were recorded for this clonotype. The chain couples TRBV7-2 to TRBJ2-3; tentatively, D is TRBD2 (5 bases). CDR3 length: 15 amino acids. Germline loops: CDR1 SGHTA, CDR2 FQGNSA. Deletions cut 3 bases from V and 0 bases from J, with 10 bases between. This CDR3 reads CASSFWETSTDTQYF. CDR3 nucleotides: TGTGCCAGCAGCTTTTGGGAGACTAGCACAGATACGCAGTATTTT.

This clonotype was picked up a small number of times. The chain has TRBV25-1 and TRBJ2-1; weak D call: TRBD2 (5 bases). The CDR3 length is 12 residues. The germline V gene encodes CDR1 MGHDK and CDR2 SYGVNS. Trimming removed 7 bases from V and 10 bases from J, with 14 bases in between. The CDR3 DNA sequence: TGTGCCAGCACCACCCCAAGCGGAGAGCAGTTCTTC. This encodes CASTTPSGEQFF.

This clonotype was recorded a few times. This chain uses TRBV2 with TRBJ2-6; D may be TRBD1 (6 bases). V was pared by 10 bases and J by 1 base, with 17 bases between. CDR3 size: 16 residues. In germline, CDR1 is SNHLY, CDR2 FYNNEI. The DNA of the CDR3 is TGTGCCATCCCCACGGCGAGGGGGTCTGGGGCCAACGTCCTGACTTTC. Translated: CAIPTARGSGANVLTF.

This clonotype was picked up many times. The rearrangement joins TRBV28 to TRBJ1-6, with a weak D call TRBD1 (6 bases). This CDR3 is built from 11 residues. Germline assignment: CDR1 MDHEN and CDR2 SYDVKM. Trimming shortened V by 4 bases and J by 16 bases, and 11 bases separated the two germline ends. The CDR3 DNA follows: TGTGCCAGCAGTTCGAAGGGGGGGCTCCACTTT. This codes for CASSSKGGLHF.

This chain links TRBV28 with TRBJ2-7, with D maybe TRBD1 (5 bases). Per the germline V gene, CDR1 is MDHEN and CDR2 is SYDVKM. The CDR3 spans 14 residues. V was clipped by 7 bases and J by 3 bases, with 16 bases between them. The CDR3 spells CASTPIRVYYEQYF. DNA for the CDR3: TGTGCCAGCACTCCAATCAGGGTATACTACGAGCAGTACTTC. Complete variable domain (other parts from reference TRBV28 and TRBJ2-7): DVKVTQSSRYLVKRTGEKVFLECVQDMDHENMFWYRQDPGLGLRLIYFSYDVKMKEKGDIPEGYSVSREKKERFSLILESASTNQTSMYLCASTPIRVYYEQYFGPGTRLTVT.

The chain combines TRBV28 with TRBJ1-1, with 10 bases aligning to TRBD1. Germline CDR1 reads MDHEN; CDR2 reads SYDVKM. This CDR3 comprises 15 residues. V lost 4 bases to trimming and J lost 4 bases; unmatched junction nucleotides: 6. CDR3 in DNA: TGTGCCAGCAGTTCCCGACAGGGGGCTGCCACTGAAGCTTTCTTT. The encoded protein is CASSSRQGAATEAFF.

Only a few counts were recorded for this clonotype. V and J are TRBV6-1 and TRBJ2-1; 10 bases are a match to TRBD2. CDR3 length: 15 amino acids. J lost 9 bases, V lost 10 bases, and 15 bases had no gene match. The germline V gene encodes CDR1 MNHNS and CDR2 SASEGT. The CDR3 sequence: CATKREGSTSSEQFF. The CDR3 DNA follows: TGTGCCACCAAGCGGGAGGGGTCCACCAGCAGTGAGCAGTTCTTC.

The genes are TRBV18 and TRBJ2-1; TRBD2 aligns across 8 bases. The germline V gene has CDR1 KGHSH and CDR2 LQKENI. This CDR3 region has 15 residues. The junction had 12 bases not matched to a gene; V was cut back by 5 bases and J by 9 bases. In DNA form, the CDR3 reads TGTGCCAGCTCAGCCAAAGGGGCGGGAGGAAGTGAGCAGTTCTTC. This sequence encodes CASSAKGAGGSEQFF.

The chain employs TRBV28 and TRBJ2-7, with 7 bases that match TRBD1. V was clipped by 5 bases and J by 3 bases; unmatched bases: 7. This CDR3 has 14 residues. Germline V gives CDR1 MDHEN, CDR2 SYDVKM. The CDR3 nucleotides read TGTGCCAGCAGTAGGGATTGGACAGGCTACGAGCAGTACTTC. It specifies CASSRDWTGYEQYF.